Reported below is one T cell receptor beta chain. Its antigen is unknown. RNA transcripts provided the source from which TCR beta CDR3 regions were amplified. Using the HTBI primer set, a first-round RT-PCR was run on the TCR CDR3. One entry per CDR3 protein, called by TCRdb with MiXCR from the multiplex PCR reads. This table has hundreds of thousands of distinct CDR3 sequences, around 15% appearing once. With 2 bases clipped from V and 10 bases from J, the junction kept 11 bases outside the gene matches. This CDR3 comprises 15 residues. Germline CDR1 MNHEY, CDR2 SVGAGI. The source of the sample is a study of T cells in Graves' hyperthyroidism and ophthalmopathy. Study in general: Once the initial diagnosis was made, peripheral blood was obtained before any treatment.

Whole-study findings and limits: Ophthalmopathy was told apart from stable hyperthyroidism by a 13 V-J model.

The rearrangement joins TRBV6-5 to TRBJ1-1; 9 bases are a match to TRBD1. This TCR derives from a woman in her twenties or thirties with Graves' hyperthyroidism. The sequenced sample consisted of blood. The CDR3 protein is CASSYTHRGRVIAFF. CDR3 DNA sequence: TGTGCCAGCAGTTACACGCACAGGGGGCGCGTTATAGCTTTCTTT.